This TCR beta chain is from a study of cytomegalovirus exposure and HLA in healthy donors. Germline V gene data show CDR1 as PRHDT and CDR2 as FYEKMQ (reference sequence). Trimming took 0 bases from V and 5 from J, leaving 2 bases between them. The CDR3 contains 12 residues. Method: immunoSEQ multiplex PCR; TCRdb's copy keeps in-frame clones and lacks some. The data contain 150,000 to 200,000 clones, approximately 80% of them singletons. This clone was counted once. The V call is TRBV13, the J call TRBJ1-3; D gene uncertain. The sequence came from a man aged 18 to 29 in good health and CMV-seropositive. The specimen was PBMCs. The CDR3 sequence is CASSLGRNTIYF. The CDR3 region has the DNA TGTGCCAGCAGCTTAGGTAGAAACACCATATATTTT. The whole variable domain, remainder taken from reference TRBV13 and TRBJ1-3, is AAGVIQSPRHLIKEKRETATLKCYPIPRHDTVYWYQQGPGQDPQFLISFYEKMQSDKGSIPDRFSAQQFSDYHSELNMSSLELGDSALYFCASSLGRNTIYFGEGSWLTVV.